The clone carrying this T cell receptor beta chain was detected only a few times. Its cognate antigen is unknown. The investigators reverse transcribed all of the isolated RNA, so they sequenced expressed TCRB transcripts. The assay was immunoSEQ multiplex PCR, and TCRdb's table has in-frame clones only and misses some. Altogether around 260,000 clones are present, around 22% being singletons, with the ten largest covering around 0.011%. The sample is drawn from a study of beta chain features in type 1 diabetes. In the study overall: Healthy donors resembled patients in age, gender and cell yields.

This CDR3 is 12 amino acids long. From germline, CDR1 is SNHLY and CDR2 FYNNEI. The V gene end was trimmed by 5 bases and the J gene end by 7 bases; junction bases not matched to a gene: 3. General study points: Shorter TCRB CDR3s, moderately but significantly so, marked every one of the four CD4+ subsets in Type 1 diabetes patients.

The clonotype was recovered from a woman in her 30s with type 1 diabetes. This chain links TRBV2 with TRBJ1-1; 8 bases are shared with TRBD1. Material: naive CD4+ T cells from blood. In DNA, the CDR3 is TGTGCCAGCAGTCGACAGGGGTATGAAGCTTTCTTT. This gives the protein CASSRQGYEAFF.